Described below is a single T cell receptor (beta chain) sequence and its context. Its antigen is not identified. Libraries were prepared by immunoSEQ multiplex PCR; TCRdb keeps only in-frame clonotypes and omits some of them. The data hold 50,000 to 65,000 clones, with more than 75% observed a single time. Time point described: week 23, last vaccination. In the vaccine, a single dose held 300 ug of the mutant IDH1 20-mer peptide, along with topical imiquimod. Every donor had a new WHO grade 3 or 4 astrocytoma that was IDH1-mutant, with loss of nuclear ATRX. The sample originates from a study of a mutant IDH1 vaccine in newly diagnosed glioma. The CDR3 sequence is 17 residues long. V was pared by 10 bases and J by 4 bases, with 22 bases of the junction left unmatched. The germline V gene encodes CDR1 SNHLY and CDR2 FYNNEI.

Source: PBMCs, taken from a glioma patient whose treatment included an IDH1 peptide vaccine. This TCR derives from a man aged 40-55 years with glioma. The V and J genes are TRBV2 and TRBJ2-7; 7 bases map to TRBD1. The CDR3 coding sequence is TGTGCCAACTCCGGGACAGCAAAGGGCGGGTCAGCTTACGAGCAGTACTTC. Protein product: CANSGTAKGGSAYEQYF.